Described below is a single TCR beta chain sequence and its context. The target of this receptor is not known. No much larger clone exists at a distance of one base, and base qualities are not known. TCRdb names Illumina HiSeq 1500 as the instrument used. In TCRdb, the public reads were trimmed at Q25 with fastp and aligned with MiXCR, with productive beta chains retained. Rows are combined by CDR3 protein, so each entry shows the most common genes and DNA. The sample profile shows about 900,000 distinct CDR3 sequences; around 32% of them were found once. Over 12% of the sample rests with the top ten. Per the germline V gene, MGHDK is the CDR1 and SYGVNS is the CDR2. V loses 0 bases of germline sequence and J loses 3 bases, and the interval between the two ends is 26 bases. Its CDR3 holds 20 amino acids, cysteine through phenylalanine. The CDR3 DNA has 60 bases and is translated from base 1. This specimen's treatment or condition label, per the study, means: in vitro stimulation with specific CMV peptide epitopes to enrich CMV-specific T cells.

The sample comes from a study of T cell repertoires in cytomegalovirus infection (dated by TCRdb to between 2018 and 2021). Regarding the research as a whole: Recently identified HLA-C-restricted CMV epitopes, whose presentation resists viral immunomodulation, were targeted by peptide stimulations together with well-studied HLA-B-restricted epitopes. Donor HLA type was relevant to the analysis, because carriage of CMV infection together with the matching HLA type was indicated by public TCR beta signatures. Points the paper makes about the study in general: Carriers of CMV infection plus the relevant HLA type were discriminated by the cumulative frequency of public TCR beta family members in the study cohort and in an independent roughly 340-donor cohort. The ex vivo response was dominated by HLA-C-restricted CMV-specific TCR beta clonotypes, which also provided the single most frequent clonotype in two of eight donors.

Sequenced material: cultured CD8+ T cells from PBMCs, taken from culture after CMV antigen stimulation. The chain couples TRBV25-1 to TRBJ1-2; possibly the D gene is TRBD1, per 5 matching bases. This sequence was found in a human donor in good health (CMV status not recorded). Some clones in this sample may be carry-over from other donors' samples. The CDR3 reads CASSEYYAPIGQGADYGYTF. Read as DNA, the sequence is TGTGCCAGCAGTGAATACTATGCCCCCATCGGGCAGGGAGCAGACTATGGCTACACCTTC.